The 14 T cell receptor beta chains presented below share a single source sample, sequenced in a study of T cells in localized non-small cell lung cancer. Assay: immunoSEQ multiplex PCR; the TCRdb copy retains only in-frame clones and omits some. The data hold fewer than 4,500 clones, with more than 40% observed a single time. The sample consisted of lung tumor tissue, taken before any cancer treatment. The receptors shown here come from a male donor aged 60 or over with stage I lung adenocarcinoma.

V and J are TRBV11-3 and TRBJ1-3; no clear D. Germline V gives CDR1 SGHNT, CDR2 YENEEA. V lost 1 base and J 4 bases, leaving 17 bases between the germline ends. The CDR3 contains 17 residues. The CDR3 is CASSLGRPMLLGNTIYF. The CDR3 DNA follows: TGTGCCAGCAGCTTAGGAAGACCGATGCTACTCGGAAACACCATATATTTT. Combining the CDR3 with reference TRBV11-3 and TRBJ1-3 gives the whole variable domain EAGVVQSPRYKIIEKKQPVAFWCNPISGHNTLYWYLQNLGQGPELLIRYENEEAVDDSQLPKDRFSAERLKGVDSTLKIQPAELGDSAVYLCASSLGRPMLLGNTIYFGEGSWLTVV.

This chain connects TRBV19 to TRBJ2-5; perhaps TRBD2 as D (6 bases). Per germline, CDR1 LNHDA and CDR2 SQIVND (reference sequence). This CDR3 has 15 amino acids. V was clipped by 9 bases and J by 7 bases, with 24 bases between them. The CDR3 region is CASTPGRGRIVTQYF. For the CDR3, the DNA is TGTGCCAGCACTCCCGGTCGAGGGAGGATTGTGACCCAGTACTTC.

The gene calls are TRBV28 and TRBJ1-4; D call uncertain. Germline V CDR1 and CDR2: MDHEN, SYDVKM. The CDR3 covers 14 residues. Trimming shortened V by 3 bases and J by 0 bases, and 5 bases separated the two germline ends. The CDR3 sequence is CASSFSATNEKLFF. CDR3 DNA: TGTGCCAGCAGTTTTTCTGCAACTAATGAAAAACTGTTTTTT.

The chain links TRBV6-8 to TRBJ2-7, with 8 bases matching TRBD2. Germline lookup yields CDR1 MNHGY and CDR2 SAAAGT. The trim removed 5 bases at V and 2 bases at J, leaving 17 bases unmatched. The CDR3 totals 18 residues. The CDR3 region has the DNA TGTGCCAGCAGTAAGGGCGCGGGGGGAGCGGGAGTAGCCTACGAGCAGTACTTC. This sequence encodes CASSKGAGGAGVAYEQYF.

This clone is a singleton in its sample. The J gene is TRBJ1-1, the V gene TRBV28, with 8 bases aligning to TRBD1. The germline CDR1 and CDR2 sequences are MDHEN and SYDVKM. V trimming: 6 bases; J trimming: 5 bases; junction bases outside the gene matches: 14. The CDR3 length is 16 residues. This CDR3 reads CASSLSGGARKTEAFF. The CDR3 DNA reads as TGTGCCAGCAGCCTGTCAGGGGGCGCCCGGAAGACTGAAGCTTTCTTT.

A few counts support this clone. The chain carries TRBV23-1 and TRBJ1-1; D remains ambiguous. TRBV23-1 is an ORF, and what it does is uncertain. This CDR3 comprises 14 residues. Trimming cost V 6 bases and J 10 bases, with 21 bases left between them. DNA of the CDR3: TGCGCCAGCAGCCAAGAAGCGCCCGCTACCGGAGCTTTCTTT. Protein product: CASSQEAPATGAFF.

The rearrangement links TRBV28 to TRBJ2-7; 7 bases agree with TRBD1. Germline CDR1 MDHEN, CDR2 SYDVKM. The CDR3 runs 14 residues. J was trimmed by 0 bases and V by 8 bases; bases with no gene match: 7. CDR3: CASGDRFLSYEQYF. DNA of the CDR3: TGTGCCAGCGGGGACAGATTTCTCTCCTACGAGCAGTACTTC.

The V gene is TRBV28, the J gene TRBJ1-3, with 7 nucleotides matching TRBD1. The germline V gene encodes CDR1 MDHEN and CDR2 SYDVKM. The junction had 9 bases not matched to a gene; V was cut back by 7 bases and J by 3 bases. This CDR3 comprises 15 residues. CDR3 in amino acids: CASTPGTDLGNTIYF. The CDR3, as DNA: TGTGCCAGCACCCCAGGGACAGACCTTGGAAACACCATATATTTT. Based on the CDR3 plus reference TRBV28 and TRBJ1-3, the full variable domain is DVKVTQSSRYLVKRTGEKVFLECVQDMDHENMFWYRQDPGLGLRLIYFSYDVKMKEKGDIPEGYSVSREKKERFSLILESASTNQTSMYLCASTPGTDLGNTIYFGEGSWLTVV.

This chain links TRBV28 with TRBJ2-3, with D perhaps TRBD1 (5 bases). The V and J ends lost 2 bases and 8 bases respectively, with 14 bases between them. From germline, CDR1 is MDHEN and CDR2 SYDVKM. The CDR3 length is 14 residues. Here the CDR3 reads CASSLSLPQGTQYF. The CDR3 nucleotides read TGTGCCAGCAGTTTAAGCTTGCCCCAGGGTACGCAGTATTTT.

This clone was counted only a few times. The rearrangement joins TRBV29-1 to TRBJ2-5; 7 bases match TRBD1. The V gene's germline CDR1 is SQVTM and CDR2 ANQGSEA. The CDR3 is made up of 14 amino acids. With V trimmed by 6 bases and J by 4 bases, 11 bases remained unmatched. The CDR3 DNA is TGCAGCGTAGAGACCGGGACAGAAGGAGAGACCCAGTACTTC. This codes for CSVETGTEGETQYF.

This clone was detected only a few times. The CDR3 DNA follows: TGTGCCACCTGGGGGGACATTAGTTGCGGCCTTTACGAGCAGTACTTC. The encoded protein is CATWGDISCGLYEQYF. The chain uses TRBV12-2 and TRBJ2-7. TRBV12-2 is an annotated pseudogene. The CDR3 consists of 16 residues.

This clone was observed once. The chain employs TRBV28 and TRBJ1-2; 7 positions match TRBD1. This CDR3 region has 13 residues. V lost 4 bases to trimming and J lost 4 bases; unmatched junction nucleotides: 3. CDR1 is MDHEN, CDR2 SYDVKM, per germline. This CDR3 reads CASSSGTAYGYTF. DNA for the CDR3: TGTGCCAGCAGTTCCGGGACAGCCTATGGCTACACCTTC.

The chain links TRBV18 to TRBJ2-7; 9 bases line up with TRBD2. CDR1 KGHSH and CDR2 LQKENI come from the germline V gene. This CDR3 is built from 18 residues. J was trimmed by 0 bases and V by 1 base; bases with no gene match: 10. CDR3 sequence: CASSPQAGGPSSSYEQYF. The CDR3 DNA reads TGTGCCAGCTCACCACAAGCGGGAGGCCCCTCAAGCTCCTACGAGCAGTACTTC.

The rearrangement links TRBV28 to TRBJ2-7, with 11 positions matching TRBD2. Unmatched junction bases numbered 8, after V lost 7 bases and J lost 6 bases. Looked up from germline, CDR1 is MDHEN and CDR2 is SYDVKM. This CDR3 is built from 14 residues. CDR3 residues: CASNRALAGGEQYF. CDR3 bases: TGTGCCAGCAACCGTGCCCTAGCGGGAGGCGAGCAGTACTTC.